This T cell receptor beta chain was profiled in a study of cytomegalovirus exposure and HLA in healthy donors. Broader study findings: In vitro checks showed that a few CMV-associated chains really do target CMV antigens. Both high specificity and high sensitivity reportedly marked the classifier's diagnosis of cytomegalovirus status. It was found in a later analysis that first-cohort TCR clusters tended to co-occur in the 100 to 150 validation repertoires.

The validation cohort, a group of 120 subjects, included the donors and was separate from the roughly 670-subject first cohort. A note on this clone: As yet, its antigen is unknown.

TCRdb's copy holds only in-frame clones and misses some; the assay was immunoSEQ multiplex PCR. The profile shows roughly 200,000 clones, 86% of them singletons. Germline CDR1 and CDR2: SGHDN and FVKESK. The CDR3 is 12 amino acids. V gave up 0 bases and J gave up 5 bases, with 5 bases separating them. This chain uses TRBV14 with TRBJ2-7; D is unresolved. The sequencing input was PBMCs. The receptor comes from a man under 40 in good health and CMV-seropositive. In DNA, the CDR3 is TGTGCCAGCAGCCAAGAGACCCACGAGCAGTACTTC. Translating gives CASSQETHEQYF.